The 10 T cell receptor beta chains listed next were all sequenced from one sample in a study of tumor-infiltrating lymphocytes in localized non-small cell lung cancer. Sequencing was performed with immunoSEQ multiplex PCR; in TCRdb, only in-frame clones are kept and a portion is missing. This table has more than 20,000 clones, approximately 70% appearing once. Sequenced sample: lung tumor tissue. These receptors originate from a human donor with non-small cell lung cancer.

This clone was counted a single time. V and J are TRBV7-2 and TRBJ2-7; 8 bases map to TRBD1. CDR3 length: 15 residues. V lost 1 base to trimming and J lost 4 bases; unmatched junction nucleotides: 6. Germline V gene data show CDR1 as SGHTA and CDR2 as FQGNSA. CDR3 bases: TGTGCCAGCAGCTTAGGACAGGGGATTTTATACGAGCAGTACTTC. Its protein product is CASSLGQGILYEQYF.

The chain links TRBV6-1 to TRBJ1-1; D possibly corresponds to TRBD1 (5 bases). The CDR3 runs 16 residues. The germline V gene has CDR1 MNHNS and CDR2 SASEGT. The V end lost 2 bases, the J end lost 5 bases, and 18 bases lay between the germline ends. The CDR3 bases are TGTGCCAGCAGTGAAACGTCGGACGGTGGGGGGACTGAAGCTTTCTTT. Its translation: CASSETSDGGGTEAFF.

The chain is built from TRBV6-5 and TRBJ1-6; perhaps TRBD1 as D (6 bases). The V end lost 5 bases, the J end lost 9 bases, and 11 bases lay between the germline ends. The CDR3 length is 13 residues. Germline values: CDR1 MNHEY, CDR2 SVGAGI. CDR3 in DNA: TGTGCCAGCAGTCCGGGACACCCTTCACCCCTCCACTTT. Its translation is CASSPGHPSPLHF.

The chain uses TRBV11-2 and TRBJ2-7; 9 nucleotides line up with TRBD1. The CDR3 contains 15 residues. Germline V gene sequence: CDR1 SGHAT, CDR2 FQNNGV. Trimming removed 3 bases from V and 0 bases from J; junction bases left unmatched: 3. The CDR3 sequence: CASSLTGGGSYEQYF. Written as DNA, the CDR3 is TGTGCCAGCAGCTTGACAGGGGGTGGCTCCTACGAGCAGTACTTC.

The rearrangement joins TRBV19 to TRBJ2-3; D might be TRBD2 (5 bases). Trimming left V 4 bases short and J 9 bases short, with 11 bases between. CDR1 LNHDA and CDR2 SQIVND come from the germline V gene (reference sequence). CDR3 length: 12 residues. The chain's CDR3 is CASSTSGGTQYF. CDR3 DNA: TGTGCCAGTAGTACCTCAGGAGGAACGCAGTATTTT. Full variable domain (rest looked up from reference TRBV19 and TRBJ2-3): DGGITQSPKYLFRKEGQNVTLSCEQNLNHDAMYWYRQDPGQGLRLIYYSQIVNDFQKGDIAEGYSVSREKKESFPLTVTSAQKNPTAFYLCASSTSGGTQYFGPGTRLTVL.

The rearrangement uses TRBV30 and TRBJ1-5; 8 bases are a match to TRBD1. CDR3 length equals 15 residues. Germline V gene sequence: CDR1 GTSNPN, CDR2 SVGIG (reference sequence). V lost 2 bases to trimming and J lost 0 bases; unmatched junction nucleotides: 3. CDR3 protein: CAWSPGTGSNQPQHF. The DNA for the CDR3 is TGTGCCTGGAGTCCCGGGACAGGTAGCAATCAGCCCCAGCATTTT. Drawing the rest from reference TRBV30 and TRBJ1-5, the complete variable domain is SQTIHQWPATLVQPVGSPLSLECTVEGTSNPNLYWYRQAAGRGLQLLFYSVGIGQISSEVPQNLSASRPQDRQFILSSKKLLLSDSGFYLCAWSPGTGSNQPQHFGDGTRLSIL.

The chain has TRBV10-2 and TRBJ1-1, with a possible D match to TRBD1 (5 bases). CDR1 is WSHSY, CDR2 SAAADI, per germline. Deletions cut 7 bases from V and 8 bases from J, with 14 bases between. CDR3 size: 12 residues. The CDR3 spells CASIAPQGEAFF. The CDR3 DNA is TGCGCCAGCATAGCCCCCCAGGGCGAAGCTTTCTTT.

This chain links TRBV2 with TRBJ2-3; the match to TRBD2 covers 8 bases. CDR1 SNHLY and CDR2 FYNNEI come from the germline V gene. The CDR3 runs to 15 residues. V was clipped by 3 bases and J by 0 bases; unmatched bases: 2. Here the CDR3 DNA reads TGTGCCAGCAGTGATAGCGGGGCAAGCACAGATACGCAGTATTTT. This sequence encodes CASSDSGASTDTQYF.

The genes are TRBV5-1 and TRBJ2-5; 11 bases fit TRBD2. V dropped 6 bases and J dropped 3; count of bases not matched to a gene: 4. The CDR3 has 14 amino acids. CDR1 and CDR2 (germline): SGHRS, YFSETQ. The CDR3 coding sequence is TGCGCCAGCACGATAGCGGGGGGGGAAGAGACCCAGTACTTC. It specifies CASTIAGGEETQYF.

V usage is TRBV6-4 and J usage is TRBJ2-1; D call uncertain. V was pared by 0 bases and J by 10 bases, with 10 bases between. Germline assignment: CDR1 MRHNA and CDR2 SNTAGT. This CDR3 contains 13 residues. The CDR3 spells CASSDSSKSEQFF. Here the CDR3 DNA reads TGTGCCAGCAGTGACTCTAGCAAAAGCGAGCAGTTCTTC.